This T cell receptor (beta chain) emerged from a study of shared clonotypes between healthy human individuals. Using immunoSEQ multiplex PCR, the repertoire was profiled, and TCRdb retains in-frame clones only, with some absent. The data hold millions of clones, with about 94% observed a single time. CD45RO-negative, CCR7-positively selected cells formed the naive CD8 fraction, excluding terminally differentiated effector memory CD45RA+ cells. To note about this clone: At the DNA level, this CDR3 is encoded by other sequences in the same sample as well.

The V gene lost 5 bases and the J gene lost 4 bases, with 9 bases spanning the gap. The germline V gene encodes CDR1 SEHNR and CDR2 FQNEAQ (reference sequence). This CDR3 comprises 12 residues. This TCR was recovered from a man aged 18 to 29 in good health. This chain links TRBV7-9 with TRBJ2-7; tentatively, D is TRBD1 (5 bases). Sequences were obtained from naive CD8+ T cells sorted from blood. This chain's CDR3 is CASSPTVYEQYF. The CDR3 DNA sequence: TGTGCCAGCAGCCCGACAGTTTACGAGCAGTACTTC.